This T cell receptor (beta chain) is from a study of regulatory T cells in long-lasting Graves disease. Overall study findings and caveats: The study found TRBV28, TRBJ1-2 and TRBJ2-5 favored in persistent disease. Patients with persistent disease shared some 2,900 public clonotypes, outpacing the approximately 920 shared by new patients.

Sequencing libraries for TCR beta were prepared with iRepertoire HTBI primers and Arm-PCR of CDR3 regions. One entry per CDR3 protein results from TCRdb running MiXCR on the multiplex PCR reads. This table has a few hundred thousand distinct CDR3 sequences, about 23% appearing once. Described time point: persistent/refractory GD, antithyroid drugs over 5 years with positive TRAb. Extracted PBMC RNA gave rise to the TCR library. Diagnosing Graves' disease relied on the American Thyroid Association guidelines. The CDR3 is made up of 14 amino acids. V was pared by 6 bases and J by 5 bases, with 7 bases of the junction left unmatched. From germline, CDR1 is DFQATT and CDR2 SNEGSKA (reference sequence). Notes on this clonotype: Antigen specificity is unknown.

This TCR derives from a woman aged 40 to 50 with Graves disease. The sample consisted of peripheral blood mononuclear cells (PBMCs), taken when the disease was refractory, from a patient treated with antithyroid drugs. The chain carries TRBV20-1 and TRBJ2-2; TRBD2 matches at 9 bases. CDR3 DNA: TGCAGTGCCCCTAGACTAGCGGCGACCGGGGAGCTGTTTTTT. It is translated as CSAPRLAATGELFF.